This TCR beta chain was captured by sequencing in a study of T cell responses to AZD1222 COVID-19 vaccine. The CDR3 contains 14 residues. Deletions cut 4 bases from V and 0 bases from J, with 9 bases between. The germline gives CDR1 SNHLY, CDR2 FYNNEI. TCRdb keeps only in-frame clones here, not all; method: immunoSEQ multiplex PCR. The sample shows around 110,000 clones, approximately 90% of them seen only once. The rearrangement uses TRBV2 and TRBJ1-1; D gene ambiguous. Sequencing was performed on peripheral blood, taken 28 days after the second AZD1222 dose. This receptor was obtained from an adult who received the AZD1222 COVID-19 vaccine. The CDR3 region has the DNA TGTGCCAGCAGTGTGTACAGATTGAACACTGAAGCTTTCTTT. Translation gives CASSVYRLNTEAFF.